Below are 20 T cell receptor beta chains sequenced from a single sample in a study of CD8+CD57+ T cells in acquired aplastic anemia (dated by TCRdb to the late 2010s). Expansion of CD8+CD57+ cells had been shown by flow cytometry in the patients chosen for sequencing. The sample was run on an Illumina HiSeq 2000. TCR beta VDJ combination and CDR3 sequence profiling used genomic DNA as the template. TCRdb ran its own pipeline on the public reads, namely fastp trimming at Q25 and MiXCR clone calling, and kept in-frame beta chains. Rows with a matching CDR3 protein are joined into one entry that keeps the most common DNA and genes. The sample yields fewer than 300,000 distinct CDR3 sequences; 65% to 90% were counted once. 35% to 50% of the sample is held by the ten biggest clonotypes. Sequenced input: sorted CD4+, CD8+, or CD8+CD57+ T cells (not recorded which) from PBMCs. The receptors derive from a human donor with aplastic anemia.

This chain links TRBV5-6 with TRBJ2-7; TRBD1 matches at 7 bases. Germline V lookup: CDR1 SGHDT, CDR2 YYEEEE. This CDR3 contains 13 residues. V lost 0 bases and J lost 5; bases outside the gene matches: 2. CDR3 sequence (DNA): TGTGCCAGCAGCTTGGACAGGGGCAACGAGCAGTACTTC. Protein: CASSLDRGNEQYF.

As for this clonotype: At one boundary the junction diverges from the germline segment, which might be a read error. The chain carries TRBV6-5 and TRBJ2-5, with 9 bases matching TRBD1. Germline CDR1 is MNHEY and CDR2 is SVGAGI. The CDR3 has 14 amino acids. As DNA, the CDR3 is TGTGCCAGCAGCGACAGGGGGGACCAAGCGACCCAGTACTTC. Its translation is CASSDRGDQATQYF.

The CDR3 nucleotides are TGTGCCAGCAGCAGAGGGAGCGCCCGAAATCCCCAGTACTTC. It yields the protein CASSRGSARNPQYF. This sequence joins TRBV9 and TRBJ2-5; tentative D call: TRBD2 (5 bases). This CDR3 is built from 14 residues. The V end lost 4 bases, the J end lost 9 bases, and 19 bases lay between the germline ends. Germline CDR1 reads SGDLS; CDR2 reads YYNGEE.

Note on this clonotype: An end of the junction differs from the germline gene, which may be a read error. This sequence joins TRBV24-1 and TRBJ2-2; maybe TRBD2 (5 bases). This CDR3 is built from 13 residues. Germline assignment: CDR1 KGHDR and CDR2 SFDVKD. Here the CDR3 reads CATSALPTGEPFF. The CDR3 nucleotides are TGTGCCACCAGTGCATTGCCCACCGGGGAGCCGTTTTTT.

On this clonotype: Germline is not matched at one junction end, which may reflect a read error. The CDR3 DNA reads as TGCGCCAGCAGCCTACAGGCGGGAGGGAATGTGCAGTTCTACACCTTC. Residues: CASSLQAGGNVQFYTF. This sequence joins TRBV7-9 and TRBJ1-2, with D possibly TRBD1 on 5 matching bases. This CDR3 comprises 16 residues. Germline V CDR1 and CDR2: SEHNR, FQNEAQ (reference sequence).

This clonotype was seen repeatedly, ten times or more. CDR3: CASTIGGGEAFF. The CDR3 nucleotides read TGTGCCAGCACGATAGGCGGGGGTGAAGCTTTCTTT. V usage is TRBV12-3 or TRBV12-4 and J usage is TRBJ1-1; TRBD1 might be the D (5 bases). This CDR3 region has 12 residues. Trimming took 7 bases from V and 7 from J, leaving 13 bases between them.

Concerning this clonotype: Since no conserved phenylalanine or tryptophan closes the CDR3, a read error is the likely cause. Because the CDR3's place on the DNA is in doubt, the DNA is left out and the CDR3 is given as listed by TCRdb. The genes are TRBV7-9 and TRBJ2-3; the D call TRBD2 from the table was never checked on the DNA. CDR1 is SEHNR and CDR2 is FQNEAQ in the germline V gene (reference sequence). 13 amino acids form the CDR3, both terminal residues included. Here the CDR3 reads CASSLDGLAGRNE.

The chain has TRBV9 and TRBJ2-1, with D perhaps TRBD2 (6 bases). The CDR3 totals 15 residues. Germline CDR1 is SGDLS and CDR2 is YYNGEE. V was shortened by 0 bases and J by 12 bases, with 19 bases between the two germline ends. For the CDR3, the DNA is TGTGCCAGCAGCGTAGCTAGGGGAGGTTACAACACGCAGTTCTTC. It encodes CASSVARGGYNTQFF. Filled out from reference TRBV9 and TRBJ2-1, the complete variable domain reads DSGVTQTPKHLITATGQRVTLRCSPRSGDLSVYWYQQSLDQGLQFLIQYYNGEERAKGNILERFSAQQFPDLHSELNLSSLELGDSALYFCASSVARGGYNTQFFGPGTRLTVL.

About this clonotype itself: Being one base from a much bigger clone, this may be a read error. V is TRBV10-3 and J is TRBJ1-1; perhaps TRBD1 as D (5 bases). In germline, CDR1 is ENHRY, CDR2 SYGVKD. V shed 5 bases and J shed 1 base, with 8 bases lying between them. The CDR3 has 13 amino acids. CDR3 region: CAISFGGNTEAFF. The CDR3 bases are TGTGCCATCAGTTTCGGGGGGAACACTGAAGCTTTCTTT.

As to this clonotype: The CDR3 does not close with the conserved phenylalanine or tryptophan, likely indicating a read error. The limits of the CDR3 on the DNA are not certain, so only TCRdb's listed CDR3 is given. The chain carries TRBV24-1 and TRBJ1-3; no DNA check was done on the table's D call, TRBD1. Germline V lookup: CDR1 KGHDR, CDR2 SFDVKD. Including both end residues, the CDR3 is 16 amino acids long. The chain's CDR3 is CATCDQRTAAGQFFGP.

The V call is TRBV7-2, the J call TRBJ1-6; D is ambiguous. This CDR3 is built from 16 residues. Germline V lookup: CDR1 SGHTA, CDR2 FQGNSA. V lost 3 bases and J lost 16, with 25 bases in between. The CDR3 nucleotides read TGTGCCAGCAGCTTGGCTAGCGGGAGGTCTCGTTACGCACTCCACTTT. Translating gives CASSLASGRSRYALHF. Full variable domain (rest looked up from reference TRBV7-2 and TRBJ1-6): GAGVSQSPSNKVTEKGKDVELRCDPISGHTALYWYRQSLGQGLEFLIYFQGNSAPDKSGLPSDRFSAERTGGSVSTLTIQRTQQEDSAVYLCASSLASGRSRYALHFGNGTRLTVT.

Remarks on this clonotype: The junction and the germline gene differ at one end; a read error may be behind it. The rearrangement uses TRBV9 and TRBJ2-3; D not certain. The CDR3 is made up of 14 amino acids. Germline V gene sequence: CDR1 SGDLS, CDR2 YYNGEE. The CDR3 loop reads CASSVFQSPATTHF. In nucleotides, the CDR3 is TGTGCCAGCAGCGTATTTCAATCACCCGCAACTACGCATTTT.

This clonotype was seen at least ten times. The CDR3 bases are TGCGCCAGCAGCTTGGGGACAGGGATATACGAGCAGTACTTC. This gives the protein CASSLGTGIYEQYF. The V call is TRBV5-1, the J call TRBJ2-7, with 8 bases matching TRBD1. Trimming at V came to 0 bases and at J to 4 bases, leaving 3 bases not matched to a gene. Germline CDR1 SGHRS, CDR2 YFSETQ. There are 14 residues in the CDR3.

Comments on this clonotype: The junction shows a germline mismatch at one end, possibly a read error. The genes are TRBV15 and TRBJ2-7; TRBD2 might be the D (6 bases). Germline-derived CDR1 and CDR2 are LNHNV and YYDKDF (reference sequence). The CDR3 runs 14 residues. The chain's CDR3 is CASSCGNEQDDQYF. The CDR3 DNA is TGTGCCAGCAGTTGCGGGAACGAGCAAGACGACCAGTACTTC. Full variable domain (rest looked up from reference TRBV15 and TRBJ2-7): DAMVIQNPRYQVTQFGKPVTLSCSQTLNHNVMYWYQQKSSQAPKLLFHYYDKDFNNEADTPDNFQSRRPNTSFCFLDIRSPGLGDTAMYLCASSCGNEQDDQYFGPGTRLTVT.

With regard to this clonotype: A junction boundary mismatches the germline segment, possibly from a read error. The chain carries TRBV2 and TRBJ2-5; tentative D call: TRBD2 (6 bases). Germline-derived CDR1 and CDR2 are SNHLY and FYNNEI. This CDR3 has 14 amino acids. CDR3 DNA: TGTGCCAGCAGAAACTCCAGCGGGCAATACAATCAGCAGTTC. Residues: CASRNSSGQYNQQF.

This clonotype showed up just a few times. The junction shows a germline mismatch at one end, possibly a read error. J is TRBJ2-1 and V is TRBV7-8, with 7 bases identical to TRBD2. The length of the CDR3 is 16 residues. In germline, CDR1 is SGHVS, CDR2 FQNEAQ. CDR3 nucleotides: TGTGCCAGCAGCTTACCGGGAGGTGCCGGTACGCATGATCAGTTCTTC. Residues: CASSLPGGAGTHDQFF.

A word on this clonotype: In this CDR3 the conserved last residue, phenylalanine or tryptophan, is missing, so a read error is likely. The DNA is left out, because the CDR3 cannot be placed on it with certainty; the CDR3 is given as TCRdb lists it. This chain links TRBV2 with TRBJ1-2; TRBD1 is taken as the D call from the table, unchecked against the DNA. The CDR3 has 16 residues if both end residues are counted. CDR1 is SNHLY and CDR2 is FYNNEI in the germline V gene. CDR3 in amino acids: CASSSVARGYEQVFGP.

As to this clonotype: Mismatch with germline at one junction end may stem from a read error. J is TRBJ2-3 and V is TRBV7-3; 11 bases line up with TRBD2. Germline loops: CDR1 SGHTA, CDR2 FQGTGA. There are 14 residues in the CDR3. CDR3 amino acids: CASSLAGGSSAQFF. The DNA of the CDR3 is TGTGCCAGCAGTCTAGCGGGGGGATCTTCTGCGCAGTTCTTT.

J is TRBJ2-1 and V is TRBV7-9; 7 bases match TRBD2. CDR1 is SEHNR and CDR2 is FQNEAQ in the germline V gene (reference sequence). With 3 bases clipped from V and 12 bases from J, the junction kept 17 bases outside the gene matches. There are 16 residues in the CDR3. The chain's CDR3 is CASSFLPREGCFGQFF. The CDR3 coding sequence is TGTGCCAGCAGCTTTCTACCAAGGGAGGGGTGTTTTGGGCAGTTCTTC.

With regard to this clonotype: Since no conserved phenylalanine or tryptophan closes the CDR3, a read error is the likely cause. CDR3 in amino acids: CASSLDVLTYEQYS. The CDR3 nucleotides are TGTGCCAGCAGCTTGGACGTATTAACCTACGAGCAGTACTCC. The chain recombines TRBV7-8 with TRBJ2-7; D not resolved. Germline values: CDR1 SGHVS, CDR2 FQNEAQ. Trimming removed 3 bases at V and 2 bases at J, with 11 bases between. The CDR3 is 14 amino acids.